This entry lists 32 T cell receptor beta chains sequenced from one sample in a study of cytomegalovirus exposure and HLA in healthy donors. The study ran its PCR with 60 Vbeta and 13 Jbeta primers. Using immunoSEQ multiplex PCR, the repertoire was profiled, and TCRdb retains in-frame clones only, with some absent. The sample lists more than 85,000 clones, around 80% occurring once. Source material: PBMCs. Receptors were obtained from a woman aged 55-70 years in good health and CMV-seropositive.

The rearrangement uses TRBV6-1 and TRBJ1-2; D unclear. Trimming pared 5 bases from V and 0 bases from J, leaving 7 bases between. This CDR3 comprises 13 residues. Per germline, CDR1 MNHNS and CDR2 SASEGT. The DNA for the CDR3 is TGTGCCAGCAGTCCCCCGGCTAACTATGGCTACACCTTC. This encodes CASSPPANYGYTF.

The gene calls are TRBV11-2 and TRBJ1-3; 8 bases agree with TRBD1. The germline CDR1 and CDR2 sequences are SGHAT and FQNNGV. The CDR3 has 16 residues. V trimming: 1 base; J trimming: 2 bases; junction bases outside the gene matches: 4. CDR3: CASSLVQGAAGNTIYF. The CDR3 nucleotides are TGTGCCAGCAGCTTAGTCCAGGGGGCTGCTGGAAACACCATATATTTT. Supplemented by reference TRBV11-2 and TRBJ1-3, the full variable domain reads EAGVAQSPRYKIIEKRQSVAFWCNPISGHATLYWYQQILGQGPKLLIQFQNNGVVDDSQLPKDRFSAERLKGVDSTLKIQPAKLEDSAVYLCASSLVQGAAGNTIYFGEGSWLTVV.

The CDR3 here is CASSEGQGEQPQHF. The CDR3 DNA sequence: TGTGCCAGCAGTGAGGGGCAGGGGGAACAGCCCCAGCATTTT. The chain joins TRBV2 to TRBJ1-5, with 7 bases fitting TRBD1. The CDR3 consists of 14 residues. Per germline, CDR1 SNHLY and CDR2 FYNNEI. J gave up 7 bases and V 3 bases, and 6 bases lay outside the gene matches.

The chain couples TRBV19 to TRBJ1-5; D remains unclear. The CDR3 is 16 residues long. V was shortened by 0 bases and J by 9 bases, with 18 bases between the two germline ends. Germline V gene lookup returns CDR1 LNHDA and CDR2 SQIVND (reference sequence). For the CDR3, the DNA is TGTGCCAGTAGTATAGACCATGGAGGATTGCAACGGCCCCAGCATTTT. It specifies CASSIDHGGLQRPQHF.

This rearrangement joins TRBV6-5 to TRBJ2-1; 10 nucleotides align to TRBD2. CDR1 and CDR2 (germline): MNHEY, SVGAGI. This CDR3 spans 15 amino acids. J was trimmed by 4 bases and V by 6 bases; bases with no gene match: 6. The CDR3 DNA follows: TGTGCCAGCAGCCCAGCGGGAGGGCCTTACAATGAGCAGTTCTTC. Protein sequence: CASSPAGGPYNEQFF.

The chain joins TRBV6-1 to TRBJ2-1; tentative D call: TRBD2 (6 bases). Trimming removed 7 bases at V and 9 bases at J, with 16 bases between. There are 13 residues in the CDR3. From germline, CDR1 is MNHNS and CDR2 SASEGT. The CDR3 is CASTTTSSGEQFF. Here the CDR3 DNA reads TGTGCCAGCACCACAACTAGCTCGGGTGAGCAGTTCTTC.

The chain couples TRBV2 to TRBJ1-5; tentatively, D is TRBD1 (6 bases). This CDR3 spans 14 amino acids. V was cut by 6 bases and J by 11 bases, with 20 bases left in between. Germline values: CDR1 SNHLY, CDR2 FYNNEI. The CDR3 protein is CASSGTSTIMAQHF. The CDR3 DNA sequence: TGTGCCAGCAGCGGGACATCTACAATTATGGCCCAGCATTTT.

The chain carries TRBV10-3 and TRBJ2-5, with D unresolved. With 4 bases removed from V and 5 bases from J, the gap between germline ends came to 14 bases. The germline V gene has CDR1 ENHRY and CDR2 SYGVKD. The CDR3 sequence is 14 residues long. CDR3 region: CAISGVGSRETQYF. The CDR3 nucleotides are TGTGCCATCAGTGGGGTGGGTTCGCGGGAGACCCAGTACTTC.

The chain uses TRBV28 and TRBJ1-2; no clear D gene. The CDR3 runs to 15 residues. Trimming left V 1 base short and J 7 bases short, with 16 bases between. CDR1 MDHEN and CDR2 SYDVKM come from the germline V gene. The CDR3 region is CASSLFRSDNGGYTF. The CDR3 nucleotides are TGTGCCAGCAGTTTATTTAGGTCAGACAACGGTGGCTACACCTTC.

The V call is TRBV10-2, the J call TRBJ2-3; possible D gene TRBD1, 5 bases. The CDR3 loop spans 13 amino acids. V lost 11 bases, J lost 0 bases, and 12 bases lay in between. Germline values: CDR1 WSHSY, CDR2 SAAADI. The CDR3 coding sequence is TGCGCCTTGGGGCGTTCAAGCACAGATACGCAGTATTTT. Translating gives CALGRSSTDTQYF.

The chain links TRBV5-1 to TRBJ1-3; D is possibly TRBD1 (5 bases). Trimming left V 6 bases short and J 0 bases short, with 19 bases between. Germline CDR1 SGHRS, CDR2 YFSETQ. This CDR3 comprises 17 residues. The CDR3 here is CASTPGGRDRSGNTIYF. The CDR3 coding sequence is TGCGCCAGCACCCCGGGGGGTCGGGACCGCTCTGGAAACACCATATATTTT.

The rearrangement joins TRBV18 to TRBJ2-7, with 11 bases identical to TRBD1. The CDR3 is 15 residues long. Germline V lookup: CDR1 KGHSH, CDR2 LQKENI. J gave up 4 bases and V 3 bases, and 5 bases lay outside the gene matches. CDR3 protein: CASSPMDRGPYEQYF. The CDR3 DNA sequence: TGTGCCAGCTCACCGATGGACAGGGGGCCGTACGAGCAGTACTTC.

The rearrangement joins TRBV2 to TRBJ1-1, with 8 bases fitting TRBD1. The CDR3 totals 14 residues. Germline assignment: CDR1 SNHLY and CDR2 FYNNEI. Trimming removed 8 bases from V and 3 bases from J; junction bases left unmatched: 8. The CDR3 nucleotides read TGTGCCAGCGCTTACAGGGGGATGGACACTGAAGCTTTCTTT. Its protein product is CASAYRGMDTEAFF.

V is TRBV5-1 and J is TRBJ2-5; D is perhaps TRBD1 (6 bases). Trimming removed 6 bases from V and 5 bases from J, with 23 bases in between. CDR1 and CDR2 from the germline V gene are SGHRS and YFSETQ. The CDR3 length is 16 residues. For the CDR3, the DNA is TGCGCCAGCACCTCCTCCTCAAGCAGGGGCTGGGAGACCCAGTACTTC. Its translation: CASTSSSSRGWETQYF.

This clone was recorded only once. The V and J genes are TRBV2 and TRBJ1-1, with a possible D match to TRBD1 (5 bases). Germline V lookup: CDR1 SNHLY, CDR2 FYNNEI. The CDR3 length is 12 residues. V lost 6 bases, J lost 8 bases, and 13 bases lay in between. The CDR3 nucleotides read TGTGCCAGCAGCGGACAAGGTGGGGAAGCTTTCTTT. Its translation is CASSGQGGEAFF.

The CDR3 DNA sequence: TGTGCCAGCAGAACAGGGCCACAAAACATTCAGTACTTC. Translating it yields CASRTGPQNIQYF. This chain connects TRBV6-5 to TRBJ2-4, with TRBD1 as a possible D gene (6 bases). CDR1 and CDR2 from the germline V gene are MNHEY and SVGAGI. The CDR3 loop spans 13 amino acids. Trimming stripped 6 bases from V and 5 bases from J, with 11 bases between.

The chain couples TRBV7-9 to TRBJ2-7, with 9 positions matching TRBD1. V gave up 5 bases and J gave up 2 bases; unmatched junction bases: 7. The CDR3 runs 15 residues. Germline-derived CDR1 and CDR2 are SEHNR and FQNEAQ (reference sequence). The CDR3 reads CASSTGQGWAYEQYF. CDR3 DNA sequence: TGTGCCAGCAGCACGGGACAGGGTTGGGCCTACGAGCAGTACTTC. Full variable domain (outside the CDR3, taken from reference TRBV7-9 and TRBJ2-7): DTGVSQNPRHKITKRGQNVTFRCDPISEHNRLYWYRQTLGQGPEFLTYFQNEAQLEKSRLLSDRFSAERPKGSFSTLEIQRTEQGDSAMYLCASSTGQGWAYEQYFGPGTRLTVT.

The rearrangement joins TRBV4-1 to TRBJ1-3; the D gene is possibly TRBD1 (6 bases). This CDR3 is built from 17 residues. The germline V gene has CDR1 MGHRA and CDR2 YSYEKL. V was pared by 4 bases and J by 2 bases, with 18 bases between. The CDR3 is CASSLLRAGDPGNTIYF. CDR3 sequence (DNA): TGCGCCAGCAGCCTTTTGAGGGCAGGGGATCCTGGAAACACCATATATTTT.

The V gene is TRBV4-2, the J gene TRBJ2-5; D perhaps matches TRBD2 (5 bases). This CDR3 has 15 amino acids. The V gene's germline CDR1 is LGHNA and CDR2 YNFKEQ. Trimming pared 0 bases from V and 9 bases from J, leaving 17 bases between. DNA for the CDR3: TGTGCCAGCAGCCAAGACTTAATCGGGGAACGGGCCCAGTACTTC. It encodes CASSQDLIGERAQYF.

The chain couples TRBV4-2 to TRBJ2-1, with TRBD2 matching 10 bases. After removal of 1 base from V and 1 base from J, the junction contained 13 bases not matched to a gene. Looked up from germline, CDR1 is LGHNA and CDR2 is YNFKEQ. The CDR3 has 20 residues. The CDR3 DNA reads as TGTGCCAGCAGCCAAGTAAGAAGGAGCGGGAGGGACGGTTCCTACAATGAGCAGTTCTTC. As protein: CASSQVRRSGRDGSYNEQFF.

This rearrangement joins TRBV6-5 to TRBJ1-4; TRBD1 matches at 10 bases. V shed 4 bases and J 6 bases; nucleotides not matched to a gene: 5. The CDR3 has 15 amino acids. Looked up from germline, CDR1 is MNHEY and CDR2 is SVGAGI. The CDR3 spells CASSSSGTGDEKLFF. The CDR3 DNA is TGTGCCAGCAGTTCATCCGGGACAGGGGATGAAAAACTGTTTTTT.

This clone showed up just a few times. The chain employs TRBV6-1 and TRBJ1-1; weak D call: TRBD1 (5 bases). The V and J ends lost 6 bases and 2 bases respectively, with 13 bases between them. Germline assignment: CDR1 MNHNS and CDR2 SASEGT. This CDR3 is built from 14 residues. The CDR3 sequence is CASRIDSFNTEAFF. The CDR3 nucleotides are TGTGCCAGCAGAATTGACAGCTTCAACACTGAAGCTTTCTTT.

This clone appeared a few times. The chain employs TRBV6-5 and TRBJ2-7; 7 bases are shared with TRBD1. Germline V gene lookup returns CDR1 MNHEY and CDR2 SVGAGI. Trimming removed 6 bases from V and 5 bases from J; junction bases left unmatched: 4. There are 12 residues in the CDR3. Here the CDR3 DNA reads TGTGCCAGCAGGACAGGGAGTGACGAGCAGTACTTC. Translating gives CASRTGSDEQYF.

The CDR3 nucleotides are TGTGCCAGCAGCCCATACCCCAGGGGGGCGAACGAGCAGTACTTC. Amino acid sequence: CASSPYPRGANEQYF. The chain joins TRBV7-3 to TRBJ2-7; tentative D call: TRBD1 (7 bases). This CDR3 comprises 15 residues. The V gene's germline CDR1 is SGHTA and CDR2 FQGTGA. V lost 5 bases to trimming and J lost 5 bases, with 19 bases between them.

J is TRBJ2-4 and V is TRBV7-3; D may be TRBD2 (7 bases). The germline V and J ends were trimmed by 5 bases and 9 bases, with 20 bases remaining between them. Germline-derived CDR1 and CDR2 are SGHTA and FQGTGA. The CDR3 runs to 15 residues. DNA for the CDR3: TGTGCCAGCAGCCCCCTGACGGGAGGCAGGGGCATTCAGTACTTC. Residues: CASSPLTGGRGIQYF.

The chain couples TRBV12-5 to TRBJ2-7; no clear D gene. Trimming took 4 bases from V and 2 from J, leaving 15 bases between them. From germline, CDR1 is LGHNT and CDR2 FRNRAP. The CDR3 is 15 amino acids. The CDR3 spells CASGSRLSPAYEQYF. CDR3 in DNA: TGTGCTAGTGGTTCCCGACTCTCCCCCGCCTACGAGCAGTACTTC.

This clone came up once. The rearrangement joins TRBV28 to TRBJ2-7, with 7 bases lining up with TRBD2. The CDR3 runs to 13 residues. V shed 5 bases and J 1 base; nucleotides not matched to a gene: 2. The V gene's germline CDR1 is MDHEN and CDR2 SYDVKM. CDR3 sequence (DNA): TGTGCCAGCAGTCCGGGACTATCCTACGAGCAGTACTTC. This translates into CASSPGLSYEQYF.

This rearrangement joins TRBV7-2 to TRBJ2-3, with TRBD2 matching 9 bases. Germline assignment: CDR1 SGHTA and CDR2 FQGNSA. With V trimmed by 5 bases and J by 5 bases, 5 bases remained unmatched. CDR3 size: 14 residues. CDR3 coding DNA: TGTGCCAGCAGCCCCATTAGCGGGAGAGATACGCAGTATTTT. It is translated as CASSPISGRDTQYF.

The chain uses TRBV28 and TRBJ2-5; D uncertain. V lost 3 bases and J 1 base, leaving 6 bases between the germline ends. The CDR3 runs 13 residues. CDR1 and CDR2 from the germline V gene are MDHEN and SYDVKM. DNA of the CDR3: TGTGCCAGCAGTTTGGCTTCCCAAGAGACCCAGTACTTC. Translating it yields CASSLASQETQYF.

The rearrangement joins TRBV6-5 to TRBJ2-1; 8 positions agree with TRBD2. Germline V CDR1 and CDR2: MNHEY, SVGAGI. V lost 6 bases to trimming and J lost 7 bases; unmatched junction nucleotides: 5. CDR3 length equals 13 residues. The DNA of the CDR3 is TGTGCCAGCAGCAATAGCGGGAAGAATGAGCAGTTCTTC. Protein sequence: CASSNSGKNEQFF.

The chain employs TRBV12-5 and TRBJ1-4; D ambiguous. The CDR3 is 17 amino acids. V shed 0 bases and J shed 4 bases, with 15 bases lying between them. Germline assignment: CDR1 LGHNT and CDR2 FRNRAP. The CDR3 DNA reads TGTGCTAGTGGTTTGGTGTTATTGGGCCAAGTTAATGAAAAACTGTTTTTT. This gives the protein CASGLVLLGQVNEKLFF.

The chain has TRBV28 and TRBJ1-2; D not certain. V dropped 2 bases and J dropped 7 bases, with 17 bases sitting between them. Germline loops: CDR1 MDHEN, CDR2 SYDVKM. The CDR3 has 15 amino acids. The CDR3 spells CASSLLPAAAGGYTF. The CDR3 nucleotides read TGTGCCAGCAGTTTACTACCCGCGGCAGCGGGTGGCTACACCTTC.